These 24 T cell receptor beta chains share one sample of origin, sequenced in a study of blood T cell repertoires in COVID-19. This table comes from immunoSEQ multiplex PCR, and its TCRdb copy is limited to in-frame clones, with some not included. The sample has a few hundred thousand clones, just under 90% seen once; the top ten hold 1.9%. Sample: PBMCs or T cells enriched from blood (not recorded which). The receptors come from a woman in her sixties or seventies who had recovered from COVID-19.

The rearrangement links TRBV6-2 or TRBV6-3 to TRBJ1-5; D possibly corresponds to TRBD1 (6 bases). The V end lost 4 bases, the J end lost 0 bases, and 10 bases lay between the germline ends. Germline-derived CDR1 and CDR2 are MNHEY and SVGEGT. The CDR3 has 15 residues. CDR3 in DNA: TGTGCCAGCAGTTCCTGGACAGCTAGCAATCAGCCCCAGCATTTT. It specifies CASSSWTASNQPQHF.

The gene calls are TRBV27 and TRBJ1-5, with a possible D match to TRBD1 (6 bases). CDR1 MNHEY and CDR2 SMNVEV come from the germline V gene (reference sequence). The germline V and J ends were trimmed by 4 bases and 2 bases, with 15 bases remaining between them. CDR3 size: 16 residues. DNA for the CDR3: TGTGCCAGCAGTTCCTCCACAGGGTTCCGCAATCAGCCCCAGCATTTT. It specifies CASSSSTGFRNQPQHF.

This sequence joins TRBV6-5 and TRBJ2-1; possibly TRBD2 for D (6 bases). V was clipped by 6 bases and J by 5 bases, with 14 bases between them. This CDR3 comprises 14 residues. Germline CDR1 MNHEY, CDR2 SVGAGI. In DNA, the CDR3 is TGTGCCAGCAGCCCCGGCGGGATCCACAATGAGCAGTTCTTC. This encodes CASSPGGIHNEQFF.

The gene calls are TRBV28 and TRBJ2-7; possibly TRBD1 for D (7 bases). This CDR3 has 15 amino acids. V lost 7 bases and J 0 bases, leaving 16 bases between the germline ends. Germline V gives CDR1 MDHEN, CDR2 SYDVKM. CDR3 sequence reads: CASTTTGRSSYEQYF. CDR3 DNA sequence: TGTGCCAGCACCACGACAGGGAGGAGCTCCTACGAGCAGTACTTC.

Points on this clone: This sample includes further DNA sequences coding for the same CDR3. The chain combines TRBV28 with TRBJ1-1; D is perhaps TRBD1 (6 bases). Looked up from germline, CDR1 is MDHEN and CDR2 is SYDVKM. V gave up 6 bases and J gave up 0 bases, with 8 bases separating them. CDR3 length: 13 residues. The CDR3 DNA is TGTGCCAGCAGAGACAGGCTGAACACTGAAGCTTTCTTT. It specifies CASRDRLNTEAFF. Looking up the rest from reference TRBV28 and TRBJ1-1 gives the full variable domain: DVKVTQSSRYLVKRTGEKVFLECVQDMDHENMFWYRQDPGLGLRLIYFSYDVKMKEKGDIPEGYSVSREKKERFSLILESASTNQTSMYLCASRDRLNTEAFFGQGTRLTVV.

The chain uses TRBV3-1 (or the pseudogene TRBV3-2) and TRBJ1-2, with TRBD1 as a possible D gene (6 bases). The CDR3 covers 14 residues. The V end was cut by 0 bases, the J end by 8 bases, with 13 bases between. Germline V gene data show CDR1 as LGHDT and CDR2 as YNNKEL (reference sequence). The CDR3 region has the DNA TGTGCCAGCAGCCAAGAAGGGGGGGCGCAAGGCTACACCTTC. As protein: CASSQEGGAQGYTF.

The gene calls are TRBV27 and TRBJ1-3; D is unresolved. The germline V gene has CDR1 MNHEY and CDR2 SMNVEV (reference sequence). The CDR3 sequence is 12 residues long. Trimming removed 8 bases at V and 2 bases at J, with 7 bases between. This CDR3 reads CASRSPGNTIYF. CDR3 DNA: TGTGCCAGCCGCAGTCCTGGAAACACCATATATTTT.

This chain links TRBV7-9 with TRBJ2-1; the match to TRBD2 covers 9 bases. This CDR3 spans 14 amino acids. Germline V gives CDR1 SEHNR, CDR2 FQNEAQ (reference sequence). The V segment lost 8 bases and the J segment 2 bases; nucleotides outside the gene matches: 4. In DNA form, the CDR3 reads TGTGCCAGCGGGCGGGGGGGCACCTACAATGAGCAGTTCTTC. This codes for CASGRGGTYNEQFF.

The DNA for the CDR3 is TGTGCCAGCAGCTATCCGGGACAGGGGGCACTGGGCGAGCAGTACTTC. Residues: CASSYPGQGALGEQYF. The chain joins TRBV5-6 to TRBJ2-7; TRBD1 matches at 12 bases. The CDR3 consists of 16 residues. V trimming: 3 bases; J trimming: 6 bases; junction bases outside the gene matches: 10. CDR1 is SGHDT, CDR2 YYEEEE, per germline.

This clone has only a few counts. This chain joins TRBV27 and TRBJ1-2, with D possibly matching TRBD1 (6 bases). Trimming pared 5 bases from V and 3 bases from J, leaving 13 bases between. The CDR3 is 14 residues long. Germline V gives CDR1 MNHEY, CDR2 SMNVEV (reference sequence). The chain's CDR3 is CASSADRDYYGYTF. In DNA, the CDR3 is TGTGCCAGCAGTGCGGACAGAGACTACTATGGCTACACCTTC.

V is TRBV7-3 and J is TRBJ2-1; 8 bases line up with TRBD2. V trimming: 0 bases; J trimming: 10 bases; junction bases outside the gene matches: 2. The CDR3 is made up of 13 amino acids. The germline V gene has CDR1 SGHTA and CDR2 FQGTGA. DNA of the CDR3: TGTGCCAGCAGCTTAACAGCGGGAGAAGAGCAGTTCTTC. Translation gives CASSLTAGEEQFF.

The chain joins TRBV7-9 to TRBJ1-5, with a weak D call TRBD1 (6 bases). The germline gives CDR1 SEHNR, CDR2 FQNEAQ (reference sequence). The length of the CDR3 is 17 residues. With 1 base removed from V and 6 bases from J, the gap between germline ends came to 19 bases. The CDR3 sequence: CASSLVLGGAKAQPQHF. CDR3 in DNA: TGTGCCAGCAGCTTAGTCTTGGGGGGGGCGAAGGCTCAGCCCCAGCATTTT.

The table lists this clone with a count of one. This chain connects TRBV19 to TRBJ2-1, with 11 positions matching TRBD2. The CDR3 has 16 amino acids. The V and J ends lost 4 bases and 7 bases, in that order; junction bases with no gene match: 9. Per germline, CDR1 LNHDA and CDR2 SQIVND (reference sequence). The CDR3 here is CASSKVGLAGVNEQFF. In DNA form, the CDR3 reads TGTGCCAGTAGTAAGGTAGGACTAGCGGGTGTAAATGAGCAGTTCTTC.

The chain has TRBV27 and TRBJ1-5; a possible D gene is TRBD1 (5 bases). Germline values: CDR1 MNHEY, CDR2 SMNVEV (reference sequence). Trimming removed 1 base from V and 9 bases from J, with 19 bases in between. The CDR3 has 16 residues. Written as DNA, the CDR3 is TGTGCCAGCAGTTTATTGTCAGGGTTGGGAAGGCGGCCCCAGCATTTT. It yields the protein CASSLLSGLGRRPQHF.

This chain uses TRBV18 with TRBJ2-7; D ambiguous. Germline-derived CDR1 and CDR2 are KGHSH and LQKENI. CDR3 length: 14 amino acids. The ends were cut back, 3 bases at V and 7 bases at J, with 16 bases in the middle. CDR3 DNA: TGTGCCAGCTCACCGAACGATGTGTCTAGGGAGCAGTACTTC. It yields the protein CASSPNDVSREQYF.

The genes are TRBV24-1 and TRBJ2-1; 15 bases agree with TRBD2. After removal of 3 bases from V and 7 bases from J, the junction contained 3 bases not matched to a gene. The CDR3 extends over 16 amino acids. Germline values: CDR1 KGHDR, CDR2 SFDVKD. CDR3 sequence (DNA): TGTGCCACCAGTGATATGGGACTAGCGGGGGGAAATGAGCAGTTCTTC. This encodes CATSDMGLAGGNEQFF.

The chain has TRBV19 and TRBJ1-4; TRBD1 might be the D (6 bases). CDR3 size: 15 residues. Germline V CDR1 and CDR2: LNHDA, SQIVND (reference sequence). Trimming took off 8 bases at V and 7 bases at J, with 20 bases between the two ends. The CDR3 protein is CASSGPTGWGEKLFF. The CDR3 DNA is TGTGCCAGTTCCGGACCGACAGGTTGGGGTGAAAAACTGTTTTTT. The full variable domain, its missing parts supplied by reference TRBV19 and TRBJ1-4, is DGGITQSPKYLFRKEGQNVTLSCEQNLNHDAMYWYRQDPGQGLRLIYYSQIVNDFQKGDIAEGYSVSREKKESFPLTVTSAQKNPTAFYLCASSGPTGWGEKLFFGSGTQLSVL.

This clone was counted only a few times. This chain joins TRBV12-3 or TRBV12-4 and TRBJ2-1, with 9 bases identical to TRBD1. This CDR3 has 13 amino acids. V trimming: 7 bases; J trimming: 8 bases; junction bases outside the gene matches: 6. The CDR3 bases are TGTGCCAGCAAGGTAACAGGGGGCTATGAGCAGTTCTTC. This translates into CASKVTGGYEQFF.

V usage is TRBV7-9 and J usage is TRBJ1-6, with a possible D match to TRBD1 (6 bases). Germline values: CDR1 SEHNR, CDR2 FQNEAQ (reference sequence). This CDR3 comprises 13 residues. Trimming took 4 bases from V and 7 from J, leaving 8 bases between them. The DNA of the CDR3 is TGTGCCAGCAGCTCCGGGACAAATTCACCCCTCCACTTT. Protein sequence: CASSSGTNSPLHF.

This chain joins TRBV29-1 and TRBJ2-7, with TRBD1 matching over 8 bases. Losses at the gene ends were 5 bases for V and 4 bases for J; bases not matched to a gene: 7. Germline-derived CDR1 and CDR2 are SQVTM and ANQGSEA. This CDR3 comprises 13 residues. The CDR3 sequence: CSVNWGQEYEQYF. In DNA, the CDR3 is TGCAGCGTTAATTGGGGACAGGAGTACGAGCAGTACTTC.

The gene calls are TRBV24-1 and TRBJ1-3; a weak D match, TRBD1 (5 bases). The CDR3 is made up of 15 amino acids. Trimming removed 11 bases from V and 0 bases from J, with 16 bases in between. Germline CDR1 and CDR2: KGHDR and SFDVKD. The DNA for the CDR3 is TGTGCCAGGTGGGGACTCTCGAGCTCTGGAAACACCATATATTTT. Protein: CARWGLSSSGNTIYF.

As to this clone: Other DNA sequences within the sample encode an identical CDR3. CDR3 amino acids: CASSLTGVNQPQHF. The CDR3 DNA reads TGTGCCAGCAGTTTGACAGGGGTAAATCAGCCCCAGCATTTT. This chain joins TRBV6-5 and TRBJ1-5; the match to TRBD1 covers 8 bases. CDR3 size: 14 residues. The trim removed 4 bases at V and 4 bases at J, leaving 3 bases unmatched. Per germline, CDR1 MNHEY and CDR2 SVGAGI.

The chain is built from TRBV13 and TRBJ2-2, with 7 bases identical to TRBD2. This CDR3 is 15 amino acids long. With 1 base clipped from V and 2 bases from J, the junction kept 1 base outside the gene matches. The germline V gene has CDR1 PRHDT and CDR2 FYEKMQ (reference sequence). CDR3 sequence: CASSLAGGNTGELFF. The CDR3 region has the DNA TGTGCCAGCAGCTTAGCGGGGGGAAACACCGGGGAGCTGTTTTTT.

The chain employs TRBV20-1 and TRBJ2-7; 8 nucleotides line up with TRBD2. CDR1 and CDR2 (germline): DFQATT, SNEGSKA (reference sequence). This CDR3 comprises 13 residues. V dropped 3 bases and J dropped 6; count of bases not matched to a gene: 7. The CDR3: CSASGSGGREQYF. The CDR3, as DNA: TGCAGTGCTAGTGGCAGCGGGGGCCGCGAGCAGTACTTC.